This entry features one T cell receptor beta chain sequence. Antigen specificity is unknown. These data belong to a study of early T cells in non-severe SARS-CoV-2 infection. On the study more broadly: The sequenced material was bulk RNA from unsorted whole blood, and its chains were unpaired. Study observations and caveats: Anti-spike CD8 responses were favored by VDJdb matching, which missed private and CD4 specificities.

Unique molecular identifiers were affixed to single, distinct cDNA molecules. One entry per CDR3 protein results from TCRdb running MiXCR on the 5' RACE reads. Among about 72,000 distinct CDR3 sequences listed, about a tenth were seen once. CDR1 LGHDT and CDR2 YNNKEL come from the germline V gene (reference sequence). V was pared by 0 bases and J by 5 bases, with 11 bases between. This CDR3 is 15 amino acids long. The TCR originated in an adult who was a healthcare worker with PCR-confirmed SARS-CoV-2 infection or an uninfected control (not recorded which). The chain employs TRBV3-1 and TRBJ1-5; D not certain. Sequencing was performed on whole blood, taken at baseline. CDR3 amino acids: CASSQDLGVHQPQHF. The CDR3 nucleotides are TGTGCCAGCAGCCAAGATCTCGGAGTACATCAGCCCCAGCATTTT.